This T cell receptor beta chain is from a study of blood T cells in healthy people across ages (dated by TCRdb to the mid-2010s). At the level of the whole study: In model experiments, template switching captured roughly one uniquely barcoded TCR beta cDNA molecule for every two T cells. Age-related changes in TCR beta repertoire diversity were measured in the study by deep sequencing normalized with unique cDNA molecular identifiers. Donors were grouped into four age groups: young (average roughly 17 years), middle-aged (about 40), aged (roughly 62) and long-lived (approximately 81). To avoid experimental bias, donors of different ages were distributed randomly across sequencing lanes. The study analyzed two additional independent replicas of 1 million unique cDNA reads from the same blood draw for two donors, one aged 18 to 30 and one aged 80 or older.

The paper's findings and limits, for the study overall: Bulk unsorted PBMC profiling prevented conclusive comparison of naive and antigen-experienced compartments. Observed TCR beta diversity per million T cells fell roughly linearly with age, and a significant reduction was already apparent by age about 38. Total diversity estimates from one million sequenced T cells were considered lower bounds and underestimates. There was a strong correlation between observed TCR beta diversity and the percentage of naive T cells measured by flow cytometry. Compared with the aged group, the long-lived group had more naive CD4+ T cells, fewer expanded clones and increased TCR diversity, suggesting age selection. The CMV infection status of donors was not known, potentially confounding age-related changes in expanded clonotypes.

The germline V gene encodes CDR1 GTSNPN and CDR2 SVGIG (reference sequence). The CDR3 covers 13 residues, taking in both the cysteine and the phenylalanine. Of all the DNA, just the CDR3 is kept, 39 bases in frame from base 1. V and J lose 4 bases and 4 bases, and a span of 14 bases separates them. The donors were roughly 38 Caucasian individuals from Russia, aged roughly 6 to 95 years, who were systemically healthy. Each donor gave about 9.7 milliliters of peripheral blood, drawn into EDTA-treated Vacutainer tubes. Ficoll-Paque density-gradient centrifugation was used to isolate PBMCs, with at least 7 million obtained per sample. Total RNA, at least 6 micrograms per sample, was extracted from PBMCs with Trizol reagent. The percentages of naive CD45RAhigh/CD27high T cells were determined by flow cytometry on a PBMC aliquot from every donor. This clonotype was recorded a few times. Its antigen is not yet known. Per-base quality was not reported, and no clone a single base away is much larger than it.

Library creation used 5' RACE. For sequencing, an Illumina HiSeq 2500 was employed. A second PCR of about 7 to 12 cycles was performed with a sample-barcoded 5' primer and a J-beta primer mix. Each TCR beta cDNA molecule received a unique molecular identifier from a template-switch 5' adaptor carrying 12 random nucleotides. Each sample yielded at least 3 million CDR3-containing paired-end reads. All of the RNA was converted into first-strand cDNA using the Mint cDNA synthesis kit, with a TRBC-specific oligonucleotide serving as the primer. All cDNA was treated with uracil-DNA glycosylase and then went through a first 18-cycle PCR with the universal primers M1SS and BC2_uni_R. The paper's data handling went like this. Normalization of each sample was performed by random selection of 1 million high-quality reads, each carrying a distinct molecular identifier. Reads sharing molecular identifiers were discarded rather than binned into consensus sequences. MiTCR, with a Q25 quality threshold and the strictest error-elimination algorithm, was used for CDR3 identification, clonotype clustering and error correction. A nonparametric unseen species model using Euler transformation provided a lower-bound estimate of total TCR beta diversity. TCRdb reprocessed the public reads (quality trimming at Q25 with fastp, clone calling with MiXCR) and kept in-frame beta chains. Under each unique CDR3 protein, matching rows form one entry showing the most common genes and DNA. These V and J calls are TCRdb output, not the study's own analysis. In this sample the table shows under 1,000,000 distinct CDR3 sequences, around 34% of which occur a single time. Of the sample, around 13% is held by the ten largest clones.

The rearrangement joined TRBV30 to TRBJ2-7; no D segment can be confidently identified. The source material was blood. The sequence was obtained from a man younger than 30 in good health. The DNA sequence is given as TGTGCCTGGACCCGAGGTGATCCTTACGAGCAGTACTTC. This encodes CAWTRGDPYEQYF.